The 7 T cell receptor beta chains below all came from one sample that was sequenced in a study of T cells in Graves' hyperthyroidism and ophthalmopathy. It was RNA transcripts that yielded the amplified TCR beta CDR3 regions. First-round RT-PCR targeting the TCR CDR3 was performed with the HTBI primer set. TCRdb called the multiplex PCR reads again in MiXCR, with one record for every CDR3 protein. Altogether roughly 740,000 distinct CDR3 sequences are present, less than 20% being singletons, with the ten largest covering about 8.4%. Sequenced: blood. All receptors come from a man aged 18-30 years with Graves' hyperthyroidism.

Many counts were recorded for this clonotype. The V gene is TRBV24-1, the J gene TRBJ2-2, with 7 bases lining up with TRBD1. The CDR3 consists of 16 residues. The trim removed 4 bases at V and 3 bases at J, leaving 7 bases unmatched. From germline, CDR1 is KGHDR and CDR2 SFDVKD. Here the CDR3 DNA reads TGTGCCACCAGTGACCCCCTTGGGACAGACACCGGGGAGCTGTTTTTT. The encoded protein is CATSDPLGTDTGELFF.

This clonotype has a count of ten or more. The chain carries TRBV7-8 and TRBJ2-7; D is undetermined. Deletions cut 0 bases from V and 0 bases from J, with 9 bases between. The CDR3 is 15 residues long. Looked up from germline, CDR1 is SGHVS and CDR2 is FQNEAQ. The CDR3 sequence: CASSLAVRVSYEQYF. CDR3 DNA: TGTGCCAGCAGCTTAGCGGTACGGGTCTCCTACGAGCAGTACTTC.

This clonotype occurred many times. This chain uses TRBV12-5 with TRBJ2-3; D possibly corresponds to TRBD2 (6 bases). Germline values: CDR1 LGHNT, CDR2 FRNRAP. Deletions cut 6 bases from V and 11 bases from J, with 24 bases between. The CDR3 contains 15 residues. The CDR3 spells CASGRDSPPRRWQYF. CDR3 nucleotide sequence: TGTGCTAGTGGGAGGGACTCCCCACCCCGCAGATGGCAGTATTTT.

This rearrangement joins TRBV19 to TRBJ1-5; a possible D gene is TRBD1 (5 bases). CDR1 is LNHDA, CDR2 SQIVND, per germline (reference sequence). V lost 5 bases, J lost 12 bases, and 17 bases lay in between. The CDR3 contains 13 residues. CDR3 in amino acids: CASSSGTATHQHF. CDR3 in DNA: TGTGCCAGTAGTTCTGGGACCGCGACGCACCAGCATTTT. The variable domain in full, with the rest retrieved from reference TRBV19 and TRBJ1-5, is DGGITQSPKYLFRKEGQNVTLSCEQNLNHDAMYWYRQDPGQGLRLIYYSQIVNDFQKGDIAEGYSVSREKKESFPLTVTSAQKNPTAFYLCASSSGTATHQHFGDGTRLSIL.

This clonotype has at least ten counts. The chain is built from TRBV11-2 and TRBJ2-3; 7 nucleotides align to TRBD1. The germline gives CDR1 SGHAT, CDR2 FQNNGV. CDR3 size: 16 residues. V lost 5 bases, J lost 2 bases, and 10 bases stayed unmatched. CDR3 sequence: CASSLNRGGSTDTQYF. In DNA, the CDR3 is TGTGCCAGCAGCCTCAACAGGGGTGGCTCCACAGATACGCAGTATTTT.

The J gene is TRBJ2-5, the V gene TRBV4-2; D is unresolved. Germline V gene data show CDR1 as LGHNA and CDR2 as YNFKEQ. The ends were cut back, 2 bases at V and 1 base at J, with 8 bases in the middle. This CDR3 is built from 14 residues. CDR3 nucleotides: TGTGCCAGCAGCCAATTTAGAGGCCAAGAGACCCAGTACTTC. Protein: CASSQFRGQETQYF.

In its sample, this clonotype was seen many times. V is TRBV30 and J is TRBJ1-2; D uncertain. Germline assignment: CDR1 GTSNPN and CDR2 SVGIG (reference sequence). V lost 3 bases and J lost 1, with 9 bases in between. The CDR3 spans 13 residues. CDR3 protein: CAWSPTFNYGYTF. CDR3 nucleotide sequence: TGTGCCTGGAGCCCCACTTTTAACTATGGCTACACCTTC.